The rows below give T cell receptor beta chains drawn from one sample of a study of shared clonotypes between healthy human individuals. Generated by immunoSEQ multiplex PCR, the TCRdb table keeps only in-frame clones and is missing some. The sample includes about 980,000 clones, around three quarters of them seen just once. Sequenced: memory CD4+ T cells sorted from blood. The receptors were sampled from a man between 18 and 35 years old in good health. Both conserved end residues are part of each CDR3. Each record gives: J gene, V gene, CDR3 protein.

J gene: TRBJ2-3; V gene: TRBV2; CDR3 protein: CASSRDRTGTDTQYF
J gene: TRBJ2-5; V gene: TRBV5-4; CDR3 protein: CASSLEDDPRRETQYF
J gene: TRBJ2-7; V gene: TRBV6-6; CDR3 protein: CASSHGTVNYEQYF
J gene: TRBJ2-1; V gene: TRBV7-8; CDR3 protein: CASSARGGSSYNEQFF
J gene: TRBJ2-3; V gene: TRBV7-2; CDR3 protein: CASSLGRTSGHTQYF
J gene: TRBJ2-5; V gene: TRBV2; CDR3 protein: CASSEMGQSQETQYF
J gene: TRBJ1-2; V gene: TRBV5-4; CDR3 protein: CASREQGDYGYTF
J gene: TRBJ2-3; V gene: TRBV7-9; CDR3 protein: CASSRMADTQYF
J gene: TRBJ2-4; V gene: TRBV5-6; CDR3 protein: CASSRRLAGVLAKNIQYF
J gene: TRBJ1-1; V gene: TRBV6-5; CDR3 protein: CASSYLPNAGTEAFF
J gene: TRBJ2-5; V gene: TRBV6-1; CDR3 protein: CASSENRGPQETQYF
J gene: TRBJ2-7; V gene: TRBV7-2; CDR3 protein: CASRGFSGDHEQYF
J gene: TRBJ1-1; V gene: TRBV7-9; CDR3 protein: CASSLRGRGTEAFF
J gene: TRBJ2-5; V gene: TRBV27; CDR3 protein: CASSLSYGRPTGETQYF
J gene: TRBJ1-3; V gene: TRBV2; CDR3 protein: CASSGGASSGNTIYF
J gene: TRBJ1-6; V gene: TRBV5-1; CDR3 protein: CASSLAGVRDNSPLHF
J gene: TRBJ1-4; V gene: TRBV30; CDR3 protein: CAHGRSYEKLFF
J gene: TRBJ2-1; V gene: TRBV4-3; CDR3 protein: CASSQEKLSYNEQFF
J gene: TRBJ1-4; V gene: TRBV5-6; CDR3 protein: CASSLGTGRFEEKLFF
J gene: TRBJ2-5; V gene: TRBV6-1; CDR3 protein: CASSTRQGIQETQYF
J gene: TRBJ1-1; V gene: TRBV6-6; CDR3 protein: CASSATGSTEAFF
J gene: TRBJ1-4; V gene: TRBV18; CDR3 protein: CASSPYRQGATNEKLFF
J gene: TRBJ2-2; V gene: TRBV6-1; CDR3 protein: CASPAEGRNTGELFF
J gene: TRBJ2-5; V gene: TRBV7-3; CDR3 protein: CASSLIFRQKETQYF
J gene: TRBJ1-5; V gene: TRBV6-1; CDR3 protein: CASSDGRVGQPQHF
J gene: TRBJ2-3; V gene: TRBV7-9; CDR3 protein: CASSYLAGGFDTQYF
J gene: TRBJ2-7; V gene: TRBV10-1; CDR3 protein: CASSEYTTPYEQYF
J gene: TRBJ1-1; V gene: TRBV27; CDR3 protein: CASSYYMNTEAFF
J gene: TRBJ2-2; V gene: TRBV6-6; CDR3 protein: CASTPRISGFTGELFF
J gene: TRBJ1-1; V gene: TRBV10-2; CDR3 protein: CASSGRQGANTEAFF
J gene: TRBJ2-2; V gene: TRBV6-5; CDR3 protein: CASSRLAGNTGELFF
J gene: TRBJ2-5; V gene: TRBV6-1; CDR3 protein: CASTSGHRPEETQYF
J gene: TRBJ1-2; V gene: TRBV7-2; CDR3 protein: CASSPGAFNYGYTF
J gene: TRBJ2-2; V gene: TRBV2; CDR3 protein: CASRVQGRTGELFF
J gene: TRBJ2-7; V gene: TRBV23-1; CDR3 protein: CASSPGTGASPYEQYF
J gene: TRBJ1-2; V gene: TRBV27; CDR3 protein: CASSLRRAGGNYGYTF
J gene: TRBJ1-2; V gene: TRBV28; CDR3 protein: CASGGQRYTF
J gene: TRBJ1-1; V gene: TRBV28; CDR3 protein: CASSFIPAGLKLEAFF
J gene: TRBJ2-5; V gene: TRBV5-4; CDR3 protein: CASSWGVQETQYF
J gene: TRBJ2-4; V gene: TRBV9; CDR3 protein: CASSVEGVSKNIQYF
J gene: TRBJ2-3; V gene: TRBV5-1; CDR3 protein: CASSTDRANVQYF